This T cell receptor beta chain was recorded in a study of CD8+CD57+ T cells in acquired aplastic anemia. Germline-derived CDR1 and CDR2 are SGHVS and FQNEAQ. The V end lost 0 bases, the J end lost 4 bases, and 13 bases lay between the germline ends. The CDR3 extends over 15 amino acids. Ten or more counts support this clonotype. CD8+CD57+ cell expansion, shown by flow cytometry, had occurred in the patients selected for sequencing. At blood sampling, none of the patients had yet received therapy. According to the study, genomic DNA was the template for TCR beta VDJ and CDR3 profiling. TCRdb passed the reads through MiXCR, listing each CDR3 protein once. The data show about 200,000 distinct CDR3 sequences, 50% to 70% seen once.

This chain links TRBV7-8 with TRBJ2-7, with no clear D. This receptor was identified in a human donor with aplastic anemia. Sequencing was carried out using sorted CD4+, CD8+, or CD8+CD57+ T cells (not recorded which) from PBMCs. The CDR3 spells CASSLASSSVYEQYF. Here the CDR3 DNA reads TGTGCCAGCAGCTTAGCGAGTTCCAGCGTATACGAGCAGTACTTC. The full variable domain, its missing parts supplied by reference TRBV7-8 and TRBJ2-7, is GAGVSQSPRYKVAKRGQDVALRCDPISGHVSLFWYQQALGQGPEFLTYFQNEAQLDKSGLPSDRFFAERPEGSVSTLKIQRTQQEDSAVYLCASSLASSSVYEQYFGPGTRLTVT.